This T cell receptor beta chain came from a study of Ad26.COV2.S vaccination and SARS-CoV-2 variants. The repertoire was sequenced with immunoSEQ multiplex PCR; TCRdb's copy has only in-frame clones and lacks some. The sample shows approximately 340,000 clones, around 92% of them seen only once. Broader study findings: Breadth measured for non-spike TCRs was similar across vaccine and placebo recipients.

In germline, CDR1 is LNHDA, CDR2 SQIVND (reference sequence). This CDR3 contains 19 residues. After removal of 3 bases from V and 3 bases from J, the junction contained 14 bases not matched to a gene. Details on this clone: Its specificity is unknown.

Sample: peripheral blood, taken after recovery from COVID-19. The TCR was taken from a human donor who had recovered from COVID-19. V gene TRBV19 combines with J gene TRBJ2-5, with 12 bases identical to TRBD2. CDR3 DNA sequence: TGTGCCAGTAGTATTCTCTCGGGAACTAGCGGGGGGCAAAAAGAGACCCAGTACTTC. This gives the protein CASSILSGTSGGQKETQYF.